These 24 T cell receptor beta chains were sequenced from one sample in a study of T cell responses to AZD1222 COVID-19 vaccine (dated by TCRdb to about 2021). Libraries were built with the immunoSEQ multiplex PCR assay. This immuneACCESS table, as held by TCRdb, lists in-frame sequences with V and J called but not all clones. Of the missing ones, under half trace to an unresolved V gene in checked studies; the others have no known cause. The sample includes about 140,000 clones, with roughly nine tenths observed a single time. The ten top clones hold roughly 7.5% of the sample. Explained via the paper, the time point label denotes: about 28 days (+/-7) after the second vaccine dose. The sample's treatment or condition label, in plain terms: meningococcal conjugate vaccine given as trial control. This specimen was peripheral blood, taken 28 days after the second dose of the MenACWY control vaccine. The receptors here all came from an adult who received the MenACWY meningococcal vaccine as a control.

This chain uses TRBV19 with TRBJ1-5; D not resolved. There are 13 residues in the CDR3. Germline V lookup: CDR1 LNHDA, CDR2 SQIVND (reference sequence). Trimming shortened V by 6 bases and J by 1 base, and 7 bases separated the two germline ends. The CDR3 reads CASRQRSNQPQHF. For the CDR3, the DNA is TGTGCCAGTAGACAGAGAAGCAATCAGCCCCAGCATTTT.

V is TRBV7-2 and J is TRBJ1-6; D remains ambiguous. Trimming cost V 5 bases and J 7 bases, with 21 bases left between them. Germline-derived CDR1 and CDR2 are SGHTA and FQGNSA. The CDR3 sequence is 17 residues long. The DNA for the CDR3 is TGTGCCAGCAGCCGCCGGGGAAAGGCCTTCGGGAATTCACCCCTCCACTTT. It is translated as CASSRRGKAFGNSPLHF. The whole variable domain, filled in from reference TRBV7-2 and TRBJ1-6, reads GAGVSQSPSNKVTEKGKDVELRCDPISGHTALYWYRQSLGQGLEFLIYFQGNSAPDKSGLPSDRFSAERTGGSVSTLTIQRTQQEDSAVYLCASSRRGKAFGNSPLHFGNGTRLTVT.

Here the CDR3 DNA reads TGTGCCAGTAGGGGACAGCCTAATGAAAAACTGTTTTTT. It specifies CASRGQPNEKLFF. The gene calls are TRBV19 and TRBJ1-4; 7 nucleotides line up with TRBD1. V was pared by 6 bases and J by 3 bases, with 1 base of the junction left unmatched. CDR1 is LNHDA and CDR2 is SQIVND in the germline V gene (reference sequence). The CDR3 totals 13 residues.

The J gene is TRBJ2-3, the V gene TRBV19, with 12 bases identical to TRBD2. V lost 5 bases, J lost 2 bases, and 5 bases stayed unmatched. Germline V lookup: CDR1 LNHDA, CDR2 SQIVND (reference sequence). This CDR3 has 16 residues. The CDR3 region is CASSRLAGGLTDTQYF. The CDR3 DNA sequence: TGTGCCAGTAGTCGTCTAGCGGGGGGGCTCACAGATACGCAGTATTTT.

V gene TRBV7-2 combines with J gene TRBJ1-1; D is unclear. V was clipped by 5 bases and J by 5 bases, with 18 bases between them. CDR1 and CDR2 (germline): SGHTA, FQGNSA. The CDR3 covers 15 residues. CDR3: CASSPRDKGGTEAFF. CDR3 coding DNA: TGTGCCAGCAGCCCCCGGGATAAGGGTGGAACTGAAGCTTTCTTT.

The J gene is TRBJ1-4, the V gene TRBV4-3, with 8 bases that match TRBD1. CDR3 length equals 14 residues. V gave up 1 base and J gave up 5 bases; unmatched junction bases: 0. The germline V gene has CDR1 LGHNA and CDR2 YSLEER. The CDR3 sequence is CASSQGTGNEKLFF. CDR3 nucleotides: TGCGCCAGCAGCCAAGGGACAGGGAATGAAAAACTGTTTTTT.

The chain recombines TRBV19 with TRBJ2-1; D is ambiguous. Germline V CDR1 and CDR2: LNHDA, SQIVND (reference sequence). V was shortened by 6 bases and J by 0 bases, with 12 bases between the two germline ends. The CDR3 is 15 amino acids. CDR3 protein: CASSRALSSYNEQFF. In DNA form, the CDR3 reads TGTGCCAGTAGCCGGGCACTGAGCTCCTACAATGAGCAGTTCTTC.

The chain recombines TRBV7-9 with TRBJ1-5; D is unclear. Trimming pared 3 bases from V and 3 bases from J, leaving 9 bases between. Germline values: CDR1 SEHNR, CDR2 FQNEAQ (reference sequence). The CDR3 covers 14 residues. The CDR3 loop is CASSLNGPNQPQHF. Written as DNA, the CDR3 is TGTGCCAGCAGCTTGAATGGACCCAATCAGCCCCAGCATTTT.

The chain couples TRBV28 to TRBJ2-5; D is uncertain. Germline V gene sequence: CDR1 MDHEN, CDR2 SYDVKM. V was clipped by 5 bases and J by 5 bases, with 21 bases between them. The CDR3 covers 16 residues. CDR3 sequence reads: CASSQAKADPHETQYF. The DNA of the CDR3 is TGTGCCAGCAGTCAAGCTAAGGCGGACCCTCATGAGACCCAGTACTTC.

This clone was picked up one time. The rearrangement joins TRBV19 to TRBJ1-5; D remains unclear. The germline V gene encodes CDR1 LNHDA and CDR2 SQIVND (reference sequence). Trimming stripped 10 bases from V and 0 bases from J, with 13 bases between. This CDR3 contains 14 residues. The CDR3 region has the DNA TGTGCCACCCATGGTATTTCTAGCAATCAGCCCCAGCATTTT. Its protein is CATHGISSNQPQHF.

The chain employs TRBV18 and TRBJ1-2; maybe TRBD1 (6 bases). V was pared by 4 bases and J by 8 bases, with 17 bases between. The CDR3 has 14 amino acids. Looked up from germline, CDR1 is KGHSH and CDR2 is LQKENI. Written as DNA, the CDR3 is TGTGCCAGCTCACGGGACACCGAACGAAGGGGCTACACCTTC. The encoded protein is CASSRDTERRGYTF.

The genes are TRBV19 and TRBJ2-2, with 8 bases fitting TRBD1. The J segment lost 5 bases and the V segment lost 4 bases, leaving 12 bases of the junction unmatched. Germline values: CDR1 LNHDA, CDR2 SQIVND (reference sequence). CDR3 length: 17 residues. This CDR3 reads CASSTHPGGVRTGELFF. DNA of the CDR3: TGTGCCAGTAGTACCCATCCAGGGGGCGTAAGGACCGGGGAGCTGTTTTTT.

The chain recombines TRBV6-5 with TRBJ1-3, with D maybe TRBD1 (5 bases). The CDR3 length is 15 residues. From germline, CDR1 is MNHEY and CDR2 SVGAGI. With 7 bases removed from V and 2 bases from J, the gap between germline ends came to 15 bases. The CDR3 region is CASTLIPGPGNTIYF. The CDR3 nucleotides are TGTGCCAGCACCCTAATCCCAGGGCCTGGAAACACCATATATTTT.

This chain's CDR3 is CASTLGQGNYGYTF. CDR3 nucleotides: TGTGCCAGCACTCTCGGACAGGGGAACTATGGCTACACCTTC. The rearrangement links TRBV6-5 to TRBJ1-2; 9 bases agree with TRBD1. This CDR3 is 14 amino acids long. The ends lost 7 bases at V and 2 bases at J; junction bases unmatched: 5. CDR1 and CDR2 (germline): MNHEY, SVGAGI.

V gene TRBV28 combines with J gene TRBJ1-6; 8 bases are a match to TRBD1. CDR3 length: 15 amino acids. Germline values: CDR1 MDHEN, CDR2 SYDVKM. J lost 10 bases, V lost 5 bases, and 10 bases had no gene match. The CDR3 loop reads CASSQTTGGGSPLHF. The DNA of the CDR3 is TGTGCCAGCAGTCAAACTACAGGGGGTGGATCACCCCTCCACTTT.

The chain uses TRBV24-1 and TRBJ2-2, with a tentative D call TRBD2 (5 bases). The CDR3 totals 15 residues. V was trimmed by 5 bases and J by 1 base, leaving 10 bases between them. In germline, CDR1 is KGHDR, CDR2 SFDVKD. The DNA of the CDR3 is TGTGCCACCAGTGTGTCCGGGGTGAACACCGGGGAGCTGTTTTTT. Its translation is CATSVSGVNTGELFF.

This clone came up once. This chain uses TRBV5-1 with TRBJ1-6; D gene uncertain. This CDR3 comprises 13 residues. The V gene's germline CDR1 is SGHRS and CDR2 YFSETQ. Deletions cut 0 bases from V and 10 bases from J, with 8 bases between. The DNA of the CDR3 is TGCGCCAGCAGCTTGGGTACATCATCACCCCTCCACTTT. It yields the protein CASSLGTSSPLHF.

The V and J genes are TRBV7-9 and TRBJ2-7; either TRBD1 or TRBD2 may fit D (6 bases each). V was pared by 1 base and J by 3 bases, with 13 bases between. The CDR3 contains 15 residues. The V gene's germline CDR1 is SEHNR and CDR2 FQNEAQ (reference sequence). The CDR3, as DNA: TGTGCCAGCAGCTTAGGTGGGGGGCAACTCTACGAGCAGTACTTC. Its protein product is CASSLGGGQLYEQYF.

This rearrangement joins TRBV2 to TRBJ2-1, with 8 bases lining up with TRBD1. Germline V gene data show CDR1 as SNHLY and CDR2 as FYNNEI. The CDR3 spans 14 residues. V was clipped by 1 base and J by 9 bases; unmatched bases: 5. The CDR3 DNA sequence: TGTGCCAGCAGTGAAGTAGACAGGGGAGGTGAGCAGTTCTTC. It codes for CASSEVDRGGEQFF.

The chain joins TRBV2 to TRBJ1-2; TRBD1 aligns across 12 bases. The CDR3 covers 16 residues. Germline CDR1 and CDR2: SNHLY and FYNNEI. V was pared by 6 bases and J by 6 bases, with 11 bases of the junction left unmatched. This CDR3 reads CASSLLPGTGGDGYTF. The CDR3 coding sequence is TGTGCCAGCAGCCTCCTCCCCGGGACAGGGGGCGATGGCTACACCTTC.

This sequence joins TRBV4-1 and TRBJ2-3, with D perhaps matching TRBD1 or TRBD2 (5 bases each). The germline CDR1 and CDR2 sequences are MGHRA and YSYEKL. V lost 4 bases to trimming and J lost 6 bases, with 14 bases between them. This CDR3 contains 14 residues. Here the CDR3 reads CASSRDGESDTQYF. CDR3 coding DNA: TGCGCCAGCAGCCGGGACGGGGAGTCGGATACGCAGTATTTT.

This chain links TRBV2 with TRBJ2-5; 10 bases align to TRBD2. This CDR3 comprises 15 residues. Germline lookup yields CDR1 SNHLY and CDR2 FYNNEI. J was trimmed by 5 bases and V by 7 bases; bases with no gene match: 10. The CDR3 protein is CASIEAGGPSETQYF. For the CDR3, the DNA is TGTGCCAGCATCGAAGCGGGGGGGCCTTCGGAGACCCAGTACTTC.

The chain carries TRBV28 and TRBJ1-6; 7 nucleotides align to TRBD1. The CDR3 covers 19 residues. Looked up from germline, CDR1 is MDHEN and CDR2 is SYDVKM. Trimming cost V 6 bases and J 2 bases; bases outside gene matches: 16. DNA for the CDR3: TGTGCCAGCAGCGTAACCGGAGGGGGCGTCGCGACCTATAATTCACCCCTCCACTTT. Amino acids: CASSVTGGGVATYNSPLHF.

The rearrangement links TRBV29-1 to TRBJ2-1; perhaps TRBD2 as D (5 bases). This CDR3 has 14 residues. From germline, CDR1 is SQVTM and CDR2 ANQGSEA. Trimming removed 6 bases from V and 9 bases from J, with 21 bases in between. In nucleotides, the CDR3 is TGCAGCGTCGGGGTAGTCAGGCTACAGATTGAGCAGTTCTTC. Translated, it gives CSVGVVRLQIEQFF.